This T cell receptor beta chain was retrieved from a study of T cell changes during pregnancy in multiple sclerosis. Repertoires were generated with immunoSEQ multiplex PCR, while TCRdb's copy carries only in-frame clones and drops some. The sample holds tens of thousands of clones; roughly 87% are singletons and the top ten take approximately 6.6%. V was clipped by 6 bases and J by 8 bases, with 13 bases between them. The germline V gene has CDR1 SNHLY and CDR2 FYNNEI. The CDR3 is 12 residues long. The sequencing here drew on peripheral blood, taken in the third trimester of pregnancy. The chain combines TRBV2 with TRBJ1-2; the D gene is possibly TRBD1 (5 bases). This clonotype originated in a female donor in good health, enrolled as a control in a pregnancy study. The CDR3 sequence is CASRPGIRGYTF. The CDR3 DNA reads TGTGCCAGCAGGCCAGGGATTAGGGGCTACACCTTC.